This T cell receptor beta chain was sequenced during a study of identical twins. Findings of the study overall: Models predicted less out-of-frame TCR alpha sharing in monozygotic twins than was found.

A template switching step contributed a universal primer site, while unique molecular identifiers were present in the cDNA. TCRdb reprocessed the 5' RACE reads via MiXCR and lists one record per CDR3 protein. The sample includes more than 400,000 distinct CDR3 sequences, roughly 15% seen only once; the top ten take roughly 0.44%. Concerning this clonotype itself: Its specificity is not known.

CDR1 is WNHNN and CDR2 is SYGVQD in the germline V gene (reference sequence). The V end lost 7 bases, the J end lost 2 bases, and 9 bases lay between the germline ends. CDR3 length: 12 residues. The donors were all healthy and Caucasian. The same data also contributed to another study, on yellow fever vaccine responses in identical twins.

V is TRBV10-1 and J is TRBJ2-7; D unresolved. The clonotype comes from a woman between 18 and 29 years old in good health. Material: CD4+ T cells sorted from blood. CDR3 coding DNA: TGCGCCAGCAAGGGTGTCCCCTACGAGCAGTACGTC. Protein product: CASKGVPYEQYV.